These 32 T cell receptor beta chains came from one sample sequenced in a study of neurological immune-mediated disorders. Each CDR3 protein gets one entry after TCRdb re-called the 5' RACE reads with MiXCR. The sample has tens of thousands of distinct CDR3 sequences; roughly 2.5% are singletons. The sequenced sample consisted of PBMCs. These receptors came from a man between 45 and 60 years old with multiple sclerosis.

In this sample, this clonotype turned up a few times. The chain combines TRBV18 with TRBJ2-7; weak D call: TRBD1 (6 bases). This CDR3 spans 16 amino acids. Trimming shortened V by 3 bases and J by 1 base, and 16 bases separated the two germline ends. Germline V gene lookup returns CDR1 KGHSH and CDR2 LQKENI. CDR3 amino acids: CASSPSGRGPSYEQYF. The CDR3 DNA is TGTGCCAGCTCACCCTCTGGCAGGGGACCATCCTACGAGCAGTACTTC.

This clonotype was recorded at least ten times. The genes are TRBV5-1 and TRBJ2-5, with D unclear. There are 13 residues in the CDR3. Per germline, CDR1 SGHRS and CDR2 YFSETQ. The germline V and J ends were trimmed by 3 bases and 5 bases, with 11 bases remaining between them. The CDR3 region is CASSYDSSETQYF. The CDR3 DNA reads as TGCGCCAGCAGCTACGACTCCTCGGAGACCCAGTACTTC.

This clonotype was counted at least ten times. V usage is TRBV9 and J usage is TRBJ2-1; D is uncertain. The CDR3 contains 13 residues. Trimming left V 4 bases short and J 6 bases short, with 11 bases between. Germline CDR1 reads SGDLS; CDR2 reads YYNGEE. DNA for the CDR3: TGTGCCAGCAGCCCAATCGCCCGCAATGAGCAGTTCTTC. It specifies CASSPIARNEQFF.

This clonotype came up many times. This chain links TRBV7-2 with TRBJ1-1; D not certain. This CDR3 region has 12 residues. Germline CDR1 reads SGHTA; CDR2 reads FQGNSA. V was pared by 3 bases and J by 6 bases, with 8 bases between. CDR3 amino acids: CASSFEVPEAFF. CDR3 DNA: TGTGCCAGCAGCTTCGAGGTCCCTGAAGCTTTCTTT. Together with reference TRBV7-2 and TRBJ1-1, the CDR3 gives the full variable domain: GAGVSQSPSNKVTEKGKDVELRCDPISGHTALYWYRQSLGQGLEFLIYFQGNSAPDKSGLPSDRFSAERTGGSVSTLTIQRTQQEDSAVYLCASSFEVPEAFFGQGTRLTVV.

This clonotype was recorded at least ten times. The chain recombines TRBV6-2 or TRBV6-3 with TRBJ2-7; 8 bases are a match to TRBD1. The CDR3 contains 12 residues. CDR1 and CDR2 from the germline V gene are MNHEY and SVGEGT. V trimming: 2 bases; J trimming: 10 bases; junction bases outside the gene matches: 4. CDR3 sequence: CASSYHDRGQYF. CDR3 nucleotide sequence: TGTGCCAGCAGTTACCACGACAGGGGCCAGTACTTC.

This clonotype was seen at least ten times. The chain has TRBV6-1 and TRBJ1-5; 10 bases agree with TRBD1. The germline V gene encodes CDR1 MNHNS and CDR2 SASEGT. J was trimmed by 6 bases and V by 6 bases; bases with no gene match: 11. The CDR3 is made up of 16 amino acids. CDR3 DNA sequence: TGTGCCAGCAGCCGCCAGGGACAGGGGCTGGGTCAGCCCCAGCATTTT. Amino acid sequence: CASSRQGQGLGQPQHF.

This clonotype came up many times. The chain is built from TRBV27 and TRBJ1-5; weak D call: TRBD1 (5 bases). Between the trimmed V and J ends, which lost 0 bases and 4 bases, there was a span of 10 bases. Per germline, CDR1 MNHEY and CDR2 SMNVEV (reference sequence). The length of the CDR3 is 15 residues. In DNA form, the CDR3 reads TGTGCCAGCAGTTTATCCCAGGGTAGTAATCAGCCCCAGCATTTT. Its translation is CASSLSQGSNQPQHF.

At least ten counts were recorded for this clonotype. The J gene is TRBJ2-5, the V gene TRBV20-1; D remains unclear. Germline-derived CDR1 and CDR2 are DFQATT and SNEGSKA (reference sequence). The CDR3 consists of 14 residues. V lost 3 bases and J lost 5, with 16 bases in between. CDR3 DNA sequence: TGCAGTGCTAGGGCGACGATTGGCTTGGAGACCCAGTACTTC. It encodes CSARATIGLETQYF.

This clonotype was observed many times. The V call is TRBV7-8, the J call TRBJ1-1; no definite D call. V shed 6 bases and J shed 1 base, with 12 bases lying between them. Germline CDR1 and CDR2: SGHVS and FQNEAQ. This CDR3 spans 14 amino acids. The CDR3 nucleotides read TGTGCCAGCAGTGTGGCGGGCACGAACACTGAAGCTTTCTTT. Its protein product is CASSVAGTNTEAFF.

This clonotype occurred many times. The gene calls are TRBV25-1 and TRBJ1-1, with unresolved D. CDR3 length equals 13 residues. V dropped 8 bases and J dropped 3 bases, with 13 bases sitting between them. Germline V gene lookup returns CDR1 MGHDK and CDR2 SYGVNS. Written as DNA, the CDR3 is TGTGCCAGCTCGAGAGGTGGGTACACTGAAGCTTTCTTT. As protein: CASSRGGYTEAFF.

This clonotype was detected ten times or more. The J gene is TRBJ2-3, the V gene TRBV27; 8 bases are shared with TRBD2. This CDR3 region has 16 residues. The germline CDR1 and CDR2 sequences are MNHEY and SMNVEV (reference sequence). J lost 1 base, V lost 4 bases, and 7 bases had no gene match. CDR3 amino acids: CASSYYSAGGTDTQYF. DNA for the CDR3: TGTGCCAGCAGTTATTACTCAGCGGGGGGCACAGATACGCAGTATTTT.

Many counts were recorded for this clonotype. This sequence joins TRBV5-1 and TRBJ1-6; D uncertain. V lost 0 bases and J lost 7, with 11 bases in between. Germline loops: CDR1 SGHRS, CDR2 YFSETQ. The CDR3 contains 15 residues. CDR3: CASSLADSLNSPLHF. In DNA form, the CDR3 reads TGCGCCAGCAGCTTGGCGGACTCATTAAATTCACCCCTCCACTTT. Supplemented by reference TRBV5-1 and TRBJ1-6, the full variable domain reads KAGVTQTPRYLIKTRGQQVTLSCSPISGHRSVSWYQQTPGQGLQFLFEYFSETQRNKGNFPGRFSGRQFSNSRSEMNVSTLELGDSALYLCASSLADSLNSPLHFGNGTRLTVT.

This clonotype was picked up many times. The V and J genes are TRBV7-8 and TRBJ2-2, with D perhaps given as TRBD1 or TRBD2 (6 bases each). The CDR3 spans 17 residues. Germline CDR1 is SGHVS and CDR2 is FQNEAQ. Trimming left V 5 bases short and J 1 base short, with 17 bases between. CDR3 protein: CASSPVNGGLNTGELFF. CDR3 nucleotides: TGTGCCAGCAGCCCCGTGAACGGGGGCTTGAACACCGGGGAGCTGTTTTTT.

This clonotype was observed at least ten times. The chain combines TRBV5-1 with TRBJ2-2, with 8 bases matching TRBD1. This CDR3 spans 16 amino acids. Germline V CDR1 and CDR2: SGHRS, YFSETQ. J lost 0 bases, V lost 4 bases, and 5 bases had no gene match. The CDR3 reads CASSRGQAPNTGELFF. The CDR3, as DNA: TGCGCCAGCAGCAGGGGACAGGCACCGAACACCGGGGAGCTGTTTTTT.

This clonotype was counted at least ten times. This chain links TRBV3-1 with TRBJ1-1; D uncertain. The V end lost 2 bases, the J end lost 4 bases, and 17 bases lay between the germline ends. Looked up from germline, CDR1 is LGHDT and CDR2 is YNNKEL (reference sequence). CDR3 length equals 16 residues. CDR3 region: CASSQPGGRVGTEAFF. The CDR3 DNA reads TGTGCCAGCAGCCAACCGGGAGGGAGGGTCGGCACTGAAGCTTTCTTT.

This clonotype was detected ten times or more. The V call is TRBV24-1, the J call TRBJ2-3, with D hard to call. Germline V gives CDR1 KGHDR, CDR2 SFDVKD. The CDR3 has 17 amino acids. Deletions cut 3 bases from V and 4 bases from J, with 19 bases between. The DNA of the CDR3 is TGTGCCACCAGTGATCCCGCCCCGGGCTCTAAGTCAGATACGCAGTATTTT. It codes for CATSDPAPGSKSDTQYF.

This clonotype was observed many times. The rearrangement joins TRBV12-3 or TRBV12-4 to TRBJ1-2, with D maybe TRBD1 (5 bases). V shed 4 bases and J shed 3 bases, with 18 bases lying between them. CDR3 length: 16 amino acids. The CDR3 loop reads CASSSSPGGMDYGYTF. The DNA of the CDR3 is TGTGCCAGCAGTTCCTCCCCGGGGGGGATGGACTATGGCTACACCTTC.

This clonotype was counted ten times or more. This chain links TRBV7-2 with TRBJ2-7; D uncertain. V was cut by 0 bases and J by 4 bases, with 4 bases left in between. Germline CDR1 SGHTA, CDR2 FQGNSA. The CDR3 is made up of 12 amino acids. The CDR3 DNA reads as TGTGCCAGCAGCTTAGCGCGGTACGAGCAGTACTTC. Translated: CASSLARYEQYF.

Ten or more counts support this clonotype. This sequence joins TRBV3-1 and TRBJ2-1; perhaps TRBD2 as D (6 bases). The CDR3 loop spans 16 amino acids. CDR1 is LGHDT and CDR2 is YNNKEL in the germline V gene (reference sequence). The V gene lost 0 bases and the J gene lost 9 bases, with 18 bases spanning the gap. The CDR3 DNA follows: TGTGCCAGCAGCCAAGATGCGTTGTGGAGGGGTACTGAGCAGTTCTTC. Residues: CASSQDALWRGTEQFF.

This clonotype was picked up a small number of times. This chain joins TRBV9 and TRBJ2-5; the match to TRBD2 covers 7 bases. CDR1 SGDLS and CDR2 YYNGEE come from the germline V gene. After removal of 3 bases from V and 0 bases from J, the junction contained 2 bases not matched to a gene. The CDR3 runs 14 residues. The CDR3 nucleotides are TGTGCCAGCAGCGCCGGGGGGAACCAAGAGACCCAGTACTTC. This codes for CASSAGGNQETQYF.

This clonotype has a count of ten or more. The CDR3 sequence: CASAAGGLNQPQHF. Written as DNA, the CDR3 is TGTGCCAGCGCCGCGGGGGGGCTCAATCAGCCCCAGCATTTT. The chain uses TRBV9 and TRBJ1-5, with D tentatively TRBD1 (6 bases). Trimming took 7 bases from V and 3 from J, leaving 14 bases between them. The CDR3 has 14 amino acids. The V gene's germline CDR1 is SGDLS and CDR2 YYNGEE.

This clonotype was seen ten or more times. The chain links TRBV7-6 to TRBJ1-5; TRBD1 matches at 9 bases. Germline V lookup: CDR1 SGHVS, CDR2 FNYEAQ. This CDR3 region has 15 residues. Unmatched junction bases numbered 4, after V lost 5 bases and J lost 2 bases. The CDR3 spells CASSPDRGGNQPQHF. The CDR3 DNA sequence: TGTGCCAGCAGCCCGGACAGGGGAGGCAATCAGCCCCAGCATTTT.

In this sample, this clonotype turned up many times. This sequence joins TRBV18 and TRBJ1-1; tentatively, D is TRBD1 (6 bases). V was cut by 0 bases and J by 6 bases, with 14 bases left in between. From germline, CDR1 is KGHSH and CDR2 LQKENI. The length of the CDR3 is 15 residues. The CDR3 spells CASSPPNRAGAEAFF. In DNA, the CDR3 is TGTGCCAGCTCACCACCGAACAGGGCTGGAGCTGAAGCTTTCTTT.

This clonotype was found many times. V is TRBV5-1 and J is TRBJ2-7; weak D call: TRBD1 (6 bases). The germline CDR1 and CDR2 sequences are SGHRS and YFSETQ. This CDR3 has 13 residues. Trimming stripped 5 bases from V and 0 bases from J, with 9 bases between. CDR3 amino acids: CASSRDTSYEQYF. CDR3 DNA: TGCGCCAGCAGTCGGGACACCTCCTACGAGCAGTACTTC.

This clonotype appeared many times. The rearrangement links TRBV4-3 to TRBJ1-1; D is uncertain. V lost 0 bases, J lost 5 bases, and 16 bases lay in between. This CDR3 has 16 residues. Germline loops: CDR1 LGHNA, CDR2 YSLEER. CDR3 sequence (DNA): TGCGCCAGCAGCCAAGATTTCCGGGCTGGGAGGACTGAAGCTTTCTTT. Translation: CASSQDFRAGRTEAFF.

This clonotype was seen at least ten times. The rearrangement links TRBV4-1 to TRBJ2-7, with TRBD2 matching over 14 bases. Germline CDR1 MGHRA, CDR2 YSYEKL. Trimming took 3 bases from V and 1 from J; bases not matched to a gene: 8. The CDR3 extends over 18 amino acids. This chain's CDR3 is CASSQVGTSGGPSYEQYF. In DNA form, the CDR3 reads TGCGCCAGCAGCCAGGTCGGGACTAGCGGGGGCCCTTCCTACGAGCAGTACTTC.

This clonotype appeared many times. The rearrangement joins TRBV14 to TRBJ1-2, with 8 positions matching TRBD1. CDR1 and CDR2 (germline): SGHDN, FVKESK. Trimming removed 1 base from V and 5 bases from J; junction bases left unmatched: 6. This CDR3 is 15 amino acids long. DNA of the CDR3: TGTGCCAGCAGCCAAGGCATCAGGGGGCAATATGGCTACACCTTC. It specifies CASSQGIRGQYGYTF.

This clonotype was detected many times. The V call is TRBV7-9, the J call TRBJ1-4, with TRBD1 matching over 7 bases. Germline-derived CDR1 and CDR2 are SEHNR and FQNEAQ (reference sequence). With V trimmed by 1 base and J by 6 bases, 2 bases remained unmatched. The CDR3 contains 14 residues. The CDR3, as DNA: TGTGCCAGCAGCTTAGTCGGGACAGATGAAAAACTGTTTTTT. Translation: CASSLVGTDEKLFF.

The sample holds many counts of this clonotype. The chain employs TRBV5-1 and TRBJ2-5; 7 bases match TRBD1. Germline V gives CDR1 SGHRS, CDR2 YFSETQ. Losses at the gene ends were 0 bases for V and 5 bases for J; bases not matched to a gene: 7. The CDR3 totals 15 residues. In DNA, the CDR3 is TGCGCCAGCAGCTTGGCCGACGACAGGGCGGAGACCCAGTACTTC. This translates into CASSLADDRAETQYF.

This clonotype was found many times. The chain's CDR3 is CASSRYEIRFSYEQYF. As DNA, the CDR3 is TGTGCCAGCAGCCGATATGAAATCAGGTTTTCCTACGAGCAGTACTTC. The genes are TRBV5-6 and TRBJ2-7; D unclear. V lost 4 bases to trimming and J lost 1 base, with 18 bases between them. Germline V CDR1 and CDR2: SGHDT, YYEEEE. CDR3 length equals 16 residues.

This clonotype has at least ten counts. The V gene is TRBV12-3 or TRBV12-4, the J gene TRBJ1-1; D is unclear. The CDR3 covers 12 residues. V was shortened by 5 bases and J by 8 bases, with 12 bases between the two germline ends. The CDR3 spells CASSARFGEAFF. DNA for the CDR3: TGTGCCAGCAGTGCGAGATTTGGGGAAGCTTTCTTT.

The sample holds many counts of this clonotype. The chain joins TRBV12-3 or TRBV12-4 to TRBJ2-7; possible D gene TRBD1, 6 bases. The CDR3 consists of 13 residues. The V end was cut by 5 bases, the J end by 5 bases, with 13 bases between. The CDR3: CASSVQGFNEQYF. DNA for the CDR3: TGTGCCAGCAGTGTACAGGGATTCAACGAGCAGTACTTC.